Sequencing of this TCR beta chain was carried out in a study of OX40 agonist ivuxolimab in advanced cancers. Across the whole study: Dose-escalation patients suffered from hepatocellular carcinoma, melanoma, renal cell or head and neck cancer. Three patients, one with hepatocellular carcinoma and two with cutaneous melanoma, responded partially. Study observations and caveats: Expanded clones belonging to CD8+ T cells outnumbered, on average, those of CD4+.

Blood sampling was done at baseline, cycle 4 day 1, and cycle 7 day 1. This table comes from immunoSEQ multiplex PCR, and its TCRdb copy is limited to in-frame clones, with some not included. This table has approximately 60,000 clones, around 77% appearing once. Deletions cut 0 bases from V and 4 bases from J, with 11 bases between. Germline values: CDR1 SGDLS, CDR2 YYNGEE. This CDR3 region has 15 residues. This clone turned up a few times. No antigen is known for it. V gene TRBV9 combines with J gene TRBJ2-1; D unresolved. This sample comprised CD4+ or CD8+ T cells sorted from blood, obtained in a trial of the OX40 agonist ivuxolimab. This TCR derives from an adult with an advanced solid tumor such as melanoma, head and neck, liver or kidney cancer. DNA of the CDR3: TGTGCCAGCAGCGTAGAGTGGCAGTCATACAATGAGCAGTTCTTC. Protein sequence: CASSVEWQSYNEQFF.